Listed here are 10 T cell receptor beta chains from one sample, sequenced in a study of beta chain features in type 1 diabetes. Reverse transcription of all isolated RNA meant that expressed TCRB transcripts were sequenced. TCRdb keeps only in-frame clones here, not all; method: immunoSEQ multiplex PCR. The sample comprises approximately 38,000 clones, around 60% of which are singletons, and 2% to 2.5% rests with the top ten. The source material was Tregs from blood. These TCRs come from a woman in her 30s in good health.

This clone was observed a handful of times. This chain links TRBV29-1 with TRBJ2-7; a possible D gene is TRBD1 (7 bases). This CDR3 spans 13 amino acids. Trimming took off 7 bases at V and 2 bases at J, with 15 bases between the two ends. Germline V gene sequence: CDR1 SQVTM, CDR2 ANQGSEA. The chain's CDR3 is CSGRDSRTYEQYF. The CDR3 DNA follows: TGCAGCGGGAGGGACAGTCGAACCTACGAGCAGTACTTC.

A remark on this clone: A junction end diverges from the germline sequence, so it may reflect a read error. The gene calls are TRBV7-2 and TRBJ2-5; perhaps TRBD1 as D (5 bases). Germline V CDR1 and CDR2: SGHTA, FQGNSA. The CDR3 runs to 16 residues. CDR3 residues: CATSDSGRVVRETQYF. CDR3 DNA: TGTGCCACCAGCGATTCAGGCAGGGTAGTCCGAGAGACCCAGTACTTC. The complete variable domain, with remaining parts taken from reference TRBV7-2 and TRBJ2-5, reads GAGVSQSPSNKVTEKGKDVELRCDPISGHTALYWYRQSLGQGLEFLIYFQGNSAPDKSGLPSDRFSAERTGGSVSTLTIQRTQQEDSAVYLCATSDSGRVVRETQYFGPGTRLLVL.

This chain uses TRBV9 with TRBJ1-5; D gene uncertain. CDR1 and CDR2 (germline): SGDLS, YYNGEE. The germline V and J ends were trimmed by 2 bases and 3 bases, with 9 bases remaining between them. The CDR3 totals 14 residues. The CDR3 is CASSVGSFNQPQHF. The DNA of the CDR3 is TGTGCCAGCAGCGTGGGCTCGTTCAATCAGCCCCAGCATTTT.

The chain is built from TRBV5-4 and TRBJ2-1; tentatively, D is TRBD2 (6 bases). The CDR3 length is 13 residues. Trimming cost V 3 bases and J 5 bases, with 9 bases left between them. The germline gives CDR1 SGHNT, CDR2 YYREEE (reference sequence). Here the CDR3 DNA reads TGTGCCAGCAGCTCCCTAGCGAACAATGAGCAGTTCTTC. Translating it yields CASSSLANNEQFF.

This clone was counted between two and nine times. DNA for the CDR3: TGTGCCAGCAGCCCCATAGGGGGACGCAGCTCTGGGGCCAACGTCCTGACTTTC. Residues: CASSPIGGRSSGANVLTF. The chain uses TRBV5-5 and TRBJ2-6; possible D gene TRBD1, 6 bases. CDR3 size: 18 residues. Trimming cost V 4 bases and J 0 bases, with 17 bases left between them. The germline V gene has CDR1 SGHKS and CDR2 YYEKEE (reference sequence).

As to this clone: Compared with germline, one end of the junction differs, possibly owing to a read error. The chain uses TRBV5-4 and TRBJ2-5, with D possibly being TRBD1 (6 bases). This CDR3 region has 15 residues. Per germline, CDR1 SGHNT and CDR2 YYREEE (reference sequence). The CDR3 is CASSQDRTAQETQYF. DNA for the CDR3: TGCGCCAGCAGCCAAGACCGGACAGCTCAAGAGACCCAGTACTTC.

In its sample, this clone was seen a few times. J is TRBJ2-5 and V is TRBV29-1; TRBD1 might be the D (5 bases). Trimming removed 6 bases from V and 7 bases from J, with 9 bases in between. The CDR3 is 10 amino acids. The germline gives CDR1 SQVTM, CDR2 ANQGSEA. CDR3 amino acids: CSVAGLTQYF. CDR3 DNA sequence: TGCAGCGTAGCAGGGTTGACCCAGTACTTC.

V is TRBV11-1 and J is TRBJ1-1; TRBD1 matches 7 bases. V was clipped by 2 bases and J by 0 bases; unmatched bases: 9. Germline-derived CDR1 and CDR2 are SGHAT and FQDESV (reference sequence). The length of the CDR3 is 17 residues. CDR3 in DNA: TGTGCCAGCAGCTTACGATTCGCAGGGGGAATGAACACTGAAGCTTTCTTT. Translating gives CASSLRFAGGMNTEAFF. Variable domain in full (rest from reference TRBV11-1 and TRBJ1-1): EAEVAQSPRYKITEKSQAVAFWCDPISGHATLYWYRQILGQGPELLVQFQDESVVDDSQLPKDRFSAERLKGVDSTLKIQPAELGDSAMYLCASSLRFAGGMNTEAFFGQGTRLTVV.

In its sample, this clone was seen once. This chain connects TRBV15 to TRBJ2-1; 10 bases fit TRBD2. Per germline, CDR1 LNHNV and CDR2 YYDKDF (reference sequence). The CDR3 is made up of 19 amino acids. V dropped 1 base and J dropped 0; count of bases not matched to a gene: 9. Here the CDR3 reads CATSRGRLAGLSSYNEQFF. CDR3 DNA sequence: TGTGCCACCAGCAGAGGCCGACTAGCGGGCCTGAGCTCCTACAATGAGCAGTTCTTC.

This clone was picked up a small number of times. The chain employs TRBV18 and TRBJ2-4, with 10 nucleotides matching TRBD2. Germline loops: CDR1 KGHSH, CDR2 LQKENI. The CDR3 contains 19 residues. With 3 bases clipped from V and 0 bases from J, the junction kept 11 bases outside the gene matches. CDR3 amino acids: CASSPLGLAGALAKNIQYF. The DNA for the CDR3 is TGTGCCAGCTCACCTCTGGGGCTAGCGGGAGCTCTAGCCAAAAACATTCAGTACTTC. Using reference TRBV18 and TRBJ2-4 for the parts outside the CDR3, the full variable domain is NAGVMQNPRHLVRRRGQEARLRCSPMKGHSHVYWYRQLPEEGLKFMVYLQKENIIDESGMPKERFSAEFPKEGPSILRIQQVVRGDSAAYFCASSPLGLAGALAKNIQYFGAGTRLSVL.